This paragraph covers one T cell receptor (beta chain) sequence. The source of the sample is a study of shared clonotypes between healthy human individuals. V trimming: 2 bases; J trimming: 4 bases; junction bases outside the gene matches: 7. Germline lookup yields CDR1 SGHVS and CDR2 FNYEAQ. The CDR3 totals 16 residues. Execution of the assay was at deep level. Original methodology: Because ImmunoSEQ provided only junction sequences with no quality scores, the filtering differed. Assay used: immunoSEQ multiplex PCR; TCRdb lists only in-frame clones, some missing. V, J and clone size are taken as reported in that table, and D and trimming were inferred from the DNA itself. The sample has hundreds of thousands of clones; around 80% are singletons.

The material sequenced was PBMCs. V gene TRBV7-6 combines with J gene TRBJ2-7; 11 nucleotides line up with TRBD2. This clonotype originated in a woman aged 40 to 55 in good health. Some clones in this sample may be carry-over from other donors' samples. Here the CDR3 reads CASSLFPSGGLYEQYF. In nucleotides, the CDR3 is TGTGCCAGCAGCTTATTTCCTAGCGGGGGGTTATACGAGCAGTACTTC.